This TCR beta chain originates from a study of cytomegalovirus exposure and HLA in healthy donors. Primers for the PCR totalled 60 Vbeta and 13 Jbeta. Measured with immunoSEQ multiplex PCR; TCRdb has only the in-frame clones, and not every one. The table lists around 70,000 clones. CDR3 length: 15 amino acids. The V gene lost 8 bases and the J gene lost 2 bases, with 15 bases spanning the gap. Germline V gene lookup returns CDR1 LNHDA and CDR2 SQIVND (reference sequence). This sequence joins TRBV19 and TRBJ1-4, with TRBD1 as a possible D gene (5 bases). The receptor's source is a female donor in good health and CMV-seropositive. The sample was PBMCs. CDR3 loop: CASAPRGGTNEKLFF. DNA for the CDR3: TGTGCCAGTGCCCCCCGGGGGGGGACTAATGAAAAACTGTTTTTT. Supplemented by reference TRBV19 and TRBJ1-4, the full variable domain reads DGGITQSPKYLFRKEGQNVTLSCEQNLNHDAMYWYRQDPGQGLRLIYYSQIVNDFQKGDIAEGYSVSREKKESFPLTVTSAQKNPTAFYLCASAPRGGTNEKLFFGSGTQLSVL.